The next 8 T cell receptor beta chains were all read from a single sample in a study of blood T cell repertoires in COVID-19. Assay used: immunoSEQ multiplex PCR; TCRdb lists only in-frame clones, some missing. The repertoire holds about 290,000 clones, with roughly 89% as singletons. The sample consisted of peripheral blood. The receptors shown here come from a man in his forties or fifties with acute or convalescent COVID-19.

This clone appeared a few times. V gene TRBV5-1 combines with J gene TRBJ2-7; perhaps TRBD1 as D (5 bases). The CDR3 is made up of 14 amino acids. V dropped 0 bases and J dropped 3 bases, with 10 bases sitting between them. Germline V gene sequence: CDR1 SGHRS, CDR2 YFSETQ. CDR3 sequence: CASSLAVGDYEQYF. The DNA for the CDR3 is TGCGCCAGCAGCTTGGCAGTAGGGGACTACGAGCAGTACTTC.

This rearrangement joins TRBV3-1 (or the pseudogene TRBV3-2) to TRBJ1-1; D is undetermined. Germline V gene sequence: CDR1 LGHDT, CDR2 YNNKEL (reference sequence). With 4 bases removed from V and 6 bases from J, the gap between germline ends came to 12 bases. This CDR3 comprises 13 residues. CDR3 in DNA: TGTGCCAGCAGCCTACGTCGGAGGGCTGAAGCTTTCTTT. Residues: CASSLRRRAEAFF.

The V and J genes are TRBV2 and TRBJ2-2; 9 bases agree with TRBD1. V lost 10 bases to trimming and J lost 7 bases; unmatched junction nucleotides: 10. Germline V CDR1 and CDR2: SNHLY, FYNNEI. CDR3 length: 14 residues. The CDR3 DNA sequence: TGTGCCACCCGGGACAGGGATATCGGCGGGGAGCTGTTTTTT. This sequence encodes CATRDRDIGGELFF. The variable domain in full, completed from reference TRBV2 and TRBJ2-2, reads EPEVTQTPSHQVTQMGQEVILRCVPISNHLYFYWYRQILGQKVEFLVSFYNNEISEKSEIFDDQFSVERPDGSNFTLKIRSTKLEDSAMYFCATRDRDIGGELFFGEGSRLTVL.

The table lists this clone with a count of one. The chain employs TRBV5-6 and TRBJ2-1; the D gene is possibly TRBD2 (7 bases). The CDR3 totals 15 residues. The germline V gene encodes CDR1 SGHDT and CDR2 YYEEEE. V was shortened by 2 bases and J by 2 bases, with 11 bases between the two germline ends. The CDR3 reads CASSFGGPTYNEQFF. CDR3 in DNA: TGTGCCAGCAGCTTCGGGGGGCCGACCTACAATGAGCAGTTCTTC.

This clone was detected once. The CDR3 DNA reads TGTGCCACCAAGATGGGACAGGGCGACTATGGCTACACCTTC. Protein: CATKMGQGDYGYTF. The chain recombines TRBV6-4 with TRBJ1-2; 9 positions agree with TRBD1. The germline V gene has CDR1 MRHNA and CDR2 SNTAGT. CDR3 length equals 14 residues. V shed 10 bases and J 3 bases; nucleotides not matched to a gene: 9.

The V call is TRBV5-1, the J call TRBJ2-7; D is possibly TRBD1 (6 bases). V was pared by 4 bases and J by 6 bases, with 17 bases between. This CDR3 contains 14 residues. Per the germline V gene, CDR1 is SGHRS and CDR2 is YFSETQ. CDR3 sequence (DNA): TGCGCCAGCAGCCGGGACAAAACATGGGGCGAGCAGTACTTC. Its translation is CASSRDKTWGEQYF.

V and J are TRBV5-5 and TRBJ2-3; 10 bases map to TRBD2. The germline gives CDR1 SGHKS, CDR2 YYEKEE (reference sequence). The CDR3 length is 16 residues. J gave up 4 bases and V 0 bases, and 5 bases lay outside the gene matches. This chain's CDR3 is CASSLGPSGGSDTQYF. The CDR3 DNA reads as TGTGCCAGCAGCTTGGGGCCTAGCGGGGGCTCAGATACGCAGTATTTT.

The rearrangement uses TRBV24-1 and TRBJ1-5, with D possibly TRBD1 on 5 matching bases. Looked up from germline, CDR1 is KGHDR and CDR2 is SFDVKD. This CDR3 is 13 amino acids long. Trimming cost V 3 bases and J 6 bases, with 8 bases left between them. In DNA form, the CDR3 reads TGTGCCACCAGTGATGTAGGGGTTCAGCCCCAGCATTTT. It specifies CATSDVGVQPQHF.